This T cell receptor (beta chain) derives from a study of blood T cell repertoires in COVID-19. Overall study: Whether acute or convalescent, the COVID-19 samples came from the United States, Italy and Spain. In each case, the material was cDNA or gDNA derived from T cells, B-cell-depleted T cells, or PBMCs.

Per the study methods: Reference gene primer amplification in the assay estimated nucleated cell counts. The method was immunoSEQ multiplex PCR; TCRdb's version includes in-frame clones alone and lacks a portion of them. V and J calls and clone size are those listed in that table; D and trimming were worked out from the DNA. The table shows roughly 240,000 clones, with approximately 89% occurring only once. The sample consisted of peripheral blood. This TCR came from a woman aged 60-75 years who had recovered from COVID-19.

CDR3 residues: CSVEETGDSPLHF. CDR3 coding DNA: TGCAGCGTTGAGGAGACAGGGGATTCACCCCTCCACTTT. The V gene is TRBV29-1, the J gene TRBJ1-6, with 8 bases aligning to TRBD1. The trim removed 3 bases at V and 8 bases at J, leaving 3 bases unmatched. Germline V gives CDR1 SQVTM, CDR2 ANQGSEA. The length of the CDR3 is 13 residues.